One and the same sample provided the 4 T cell receptor beta chains below, sequenced in a study of control samples from healthy donors and cancer patients. Repertoires were generated with immunoSEQ multiplex PCR, while TCRdb's copy carries only in-frame clones and drops some. This sample has about 120,000 clones, with about 93% found just once. The specimen sequenced was blood. Receptors were obtained from a man between 40 and 49 years old in good health.

This clone was observed once. The rearrangement links TRBV14 to TRBJ2-3; maybe TRBD2 (5 bases). Germline assignment: CDR1 SGHDN and CDR2 FVKESK. The V gene lost 4 bases and the J gene lost 4 bases, with 9 bases spanning the gap. The CDR3 loop spans 13 amino acids. The CDR3 nucleotides read TGTGCCAGCAGCCGTCGGACTCCAGATACGCAGTATTTT. Residues: CASSRRTPDTQYF. The full variable domain, completed using reference TRBV14 and TRBJ2-3, is EAGVTQFPSHSVIEKGQTVTLRCDPISGHDNLYWYRRVMGKEIKFLLHFVKESKQDESGMPNNRFLAERTGGTYSTLKVQPAELEDSGVYFCASSRRTPDTQYFGPGTRLTVL.

The chain joins TRBV28 to TRBJ1-5; a possible D gene is TRBD1 (6 bases). The CDR3 totals 14 residues. Trimming took off 1 base at V and 6 bases at J, with 10 bases between the two ends. Germline CDR1 is MDHEN and CDR2 is SYDVKM. The chain's CDR3 is CASSLYRVGQPQHF. DNA for the CDR3: TGTGCCAGCAGTTTATACAGGGTCGGTCAGCCCCAGCATTTT.

The chain joins TRBV18 to TRBJ2-3, with no clear D. The CDR3 runs 13 residues. V gave up 6 bases and J gave up 3 bases, with 10 bases separating them. Looked up from germline, CDR1 is KGHSH and CDR2 is LQKENI. CDR3 loop: CASSQMETDTQYF. CDR3 nucleotides: TGTGCCAGCTCTCAGATGGAGACAGATACGCAGTATTTT.

The rearrangement joins TRBV5-1 to TRBJ2-1, with 12 bases lining up with TRBD2. Germline V lookup: CDR1 SGHRS, CDR2 YFSETQ. V shed 3 bases and J 0 bases; nucleotides not matched to a gene: 1. The CDR3 loop spans 16 amino acids. The CDR3 here is CASSSSGGASYNEQFF. The CDR3 DNA is TGCGCCAGCAGCTCTAGCGGGGGGGCCTCCTACAATGAGCAGTTCTTC.